Shown below are 20 T cell receptor beta chains from a single sample sequenced in a study of T cells after yellow fever vaccination (dated by TCRdb to between 2018 and 2021). In the paper's terms, the treatment or condition label means: live attenuated yellow fever vaccine strain. Receptors were amplified or captured by 5' RACE. These reads were obtained on an Illumina HiSeq 2500. Clones were called with MiXCR by TCRdb after fastp trimmed the public reads at Q25, and only in-frame beta chains were retained. CDR3 protein duplicates are merged, each entry listing the most common genes and DNA. This sample has around 310,000 distinct CDR3 sequences in its table, and about 9.5% of those were observed once. The top ten constitute roughly 18% of the sample. Source: PBMCs, taken on the day of the first yellow fever vaccination. These receptors all stem from a man aged 18 to 29 who received the YFV17D yellow fever vaccine.

The chain recombines TRBV14 with TRBJ2-3, with no clear D. V lost 0 bases to trimming and J lost 2 bases, with 12 bases between them. Germline-derived CDR1 and CDR2 are SGHDN and FVKESK. This CDR3 is built from 16 residues. The CDR3 nucleotides are TGTGCCAGCAGCCAAGATGTAGGTGGAAACACAGATACGCAGTATTTT. Protein sequence: CASSQDVGGNTDTQYF.

This clonotype was picked up a small number of times. The genes are TRBV29-1 and TRBJ2-4, with TRBD2 as a possible D gene (5 bases). CDR3 length: 15 amino acids. Germline V gives CDR1 SQVTM, CDR2 ANQGSEA. Between the trimmed V and J ends, which lost 7 bases and 0 bases, there was a span of 16 bases. CDR3 in amino acids: CSAIEGSEAKNIQYF. The CDR3 DNA reads TGCAGCGCCATCGAGGGATCGGAAGCCAAAAACATTCAGTACTTC.

This clonotype was seen a handful of times. The chain carries TRBV19 and TRBJ2-5; D perhaps matches TRBD2 (7 bases). Trimming took off 7 bases at V and 7 bases at J, with 16 bases between the two ends. Germline V gene sequence: CDR1 LNHDA, CDR2 SQIVND (reference sequence). The CDR3 length is 13 residues. CDR3 loop: CASNAGAAGTQYF. DNA for the CDR3: TGTGCCAGTAACGCGGGGGCCGCAGGGACCCAGTACTTC.

This chain uses TRBV6-5 with TRBJ2-7, with 7 bases aligning to TRBD2. Germline V lookup: CDR1 MNHEY, CDR2 SVGAGI. The CDR3 is made up of 15 amino acids. J lost 1 base, V lost 4 bases, and 7 bases had no gene match. CDR3 coding DNA: TGTGCCAGCAGTTTTGCAGCGGGGCCGTCCTACGAGCAGTACTTC. Encoded protein: CASSFAAGPSYEQYF.

The V and J genes are TRBV7-9 and TRBJ2-1, with 15 nucleotides matching TRBD2. This CDR3 region has 17 residues. The germline CDR1 and CDR2 sequences are SEHNR and FQNEAQ (reference sequence). V trimming: 5 bases; J trimming: 4 bases; junction bases outside the gene matches: 6. CDR3 protein: CASSLGTSGGLYNEQFF. The CDR3 nucleotides read TGTGCCAGCAGCCTCGGGACTAGCGGGGGGCTATACAATGAGCAGTTCTTC.

This clonotype was observed at least ten times. J is TRBJ1-1 and V is TRBV19; the D is unclear. Trimming cost V 5 bases and J 4 bases, with 11 bases left between them. CDR3 length: 13 amino acids. CDR1 and CDR2 (germline): LNHDA, SQIVND (reference sequence). This CDR3 is CASSYAGGTEAFF. The DNA for the CDR3 is TGTGCCAGTAGTTACGCAGGAGGCACTGAAGCTTTCTTT.

This clonotype was counted only a few times. The CDR3 sequence is CASSLARKETQYF. CDR3 sequence (DNA): TGTGCCAGCAGCTTAGCCAGGAAAGAGACCCAGTACTTC. The V call is TRBV7-9, the J call TRBJ2-5; D is unclear. Germline loops: CDR1 SEHNR, CDR2 FQNEAQ (reference sequence). Trimming stripped 0 bases from V and 3 bases from J, with 5 bases between. The CDR3 consists of 13 residues.

This clonotype has more than one count but fewer than ten. This chain connects TRBV12-3 or TRBV12-4 to TRBJ2-1; a possible D gene is TRBD2 (5 bases). The CDR3 length is 12 residues. With 10 bases removed from V and 6 bases from J, the gap between germline ends came to 13 bases. Written as DNA, the CDR3 is TGTGCCACCAAAAGTGGGAGCAATGAGCAGTTCTTC. Encoded protein: CATKSGSNEQFF.

This clonotype was seen a handful of times. The chain couples TRBV30 to TRBJ2-7, with 10 bases identical to TRBD1. CDR1 is GTSNPN, CDR2 SVGIG, per germline (reference sequence). There are 12 residues in the CDR3. Germline trimming cut 5 bases from V and 5 bases from J; bases unmatched to any gene: 3. The DNA for the CDR3 is TGTGCCTGGCTGGGACAGGGGAACGAGCAGTACTTC. Its translation is CAWLGQGNEQYF. Using reference TRBV30 and TRBJ2-7 for the parts outside the CDR3, the full variable domain is SQTIHQWPATLVQPVGSPLSLECTVEGTSNPNLYWYRQAAGRGLQLLFYSVGIGQISSEVPQNLSASRPQDRQFILSSKKLLLSDSGFYLCAWLGQGNEQYFGPGTRLTVT.

This clonotype was detected only a few times. The CDR3 reads CSARHNGQGFSGNTIYF. The CDR3 DNA reads TGCAGTGCTAGACATAATGGACAGGGCTTTTCTGGAAACACCATATATTTT. This chain uses TRBV20-1 with TRBJ1-3, with 8 bases fitting TRBD1. J gave up 1 base and V 2 bases, and 10 bases lay outside the gene matches. CDR1 DFQATT and CDR2 SNEGSKA come from the germline V gene (reference sequence). The CDR3 runs to 17 residues.

The V call is TRBV6-2 or TRBV6-3, the J call TRBJ2-7, with TRBD2 as a possible D gene (5 bases). Germline V CDR1 and CDR2: MNHEY, SVGEGT. The CDR3 covers 13 residues. Trimming stripped 6 bases from V and 3 bases from J, with 12 bases between. For the CDR3, the DNA is TGTGCCAGCAGGGGTGGAGGTTACTACGAGCAGTACGTC. Encoded protein: CASRGGGYYEQYV.

The chain has TRBV6-2 or TRBV6-3 and TRBJ1-5; TRBD1 agrees at 7 bases. The CDR3 covers 15 residues. The V and J ends lost 2 bases and 2 bases, in that order; junction bases with no gene match: 3. Germline CDR1 is MNHEY and CDR2 is SVGEGT. CDR3 coding DNA: TGTGCCAGCAGTTACGGCCAGGGGGGCAATCAGCCCCAGCATTTT. This sequence encodes CASSYGQGGNQPQHF.

This clonotype was seen a few times. The J gene is TRBJ1-1, the V gene TRBV25-1; 7 nucleotides align to TRBD1. Trimming at V came to 6 bases and at J to 5 bases, leaving 12 bases not matched to a gene. This CDR3 is 15 amino acids long. Germline V gene data show CDR1 as MGHDK and CDR2 as SYGVNS. The CDR3 DNA reads as TGTGCCAGCAGATCTGACAGGGCTGGGGGAACTGAAGCTTTCTTT. Residues: CASRSDRAGGTEAFF.

In this sample, this clonotype turned up many times. The genes are TRBV4-3 and TRBJ2-3, with TRBD2 matching 8 bases. V was clipped by 1 base and J by 2 bases; unmatched bases: 8. The CDR3 is 17 amino acids. The germline CDR1 and CDR2 sequences are LGHNA and YSLEER. This CDR3 reads CASSQVASGSFTDTQYF. The CDR3 DNA follows: TGCGCCAGCAGCCAAGTGGCTAGCGGGTCCTTCACAGATACGCAGTATTTT.

This clonotype was counted at least ten times. This rearrangement joins TRBV4-3 to TRBJ1-2, with TRBD1 identical over 7 bases. The germline V gene encodes CDR1 LGHNA and CDR2 YSLEER. J was trimmed by 8 bases and V by 3 bases; bases with no gene match: 21. The CDR3 contains 18 residues. In DNA form, the CDR3 reads TGCGCCAGCAGCCAGAAGCCCCCAGCTTCGACAGGGTTGGAGGGCTACACCTTC. Translation gives CASSQKPPASTGLEGYTF.

This clonotype was found many times. The genes are TRBV20-1 and TRBJ2-2, with TRBD2 identical over 8 bases. The CDR3 has 14 amino acids. Trimming removed 6 bases from V and 4 bases from J; junction bases left unmatched: 7. Germline lookup yields CDR1 DFQATT and CDR2 SNEGSKA (reference sequence). The CDR3 DNA sequence: TGCAGTGCCCCGGGGGGGGCCGTCACCGGGGAGCTGTTTTTT. The encoded protein is CSAPGGAVTGELFF.

In this sample, this clonotype turned up many times. The V call is TRBV7-9, the J call TRBJ2-1; the D call may be TRBD1 or TRBD2 (5 bases each). CDR3 length: 15 amino acids. The germline CDR1 and CDR2 sequences are SEHNR and FQNEAQ (reference sequence). V dropped 5 bases and J dropped 3 bases, with 14 bases sitting between them. This CDR3 is CASSPPGTNYNEQFF. The CDR3 region has the DNA TGTGCCAGCAGCCCTCCGGGGACGAACTACAATGAGCAGTTCTTC.

This chain links TRBV4-2 with TRBJ2-7; D is ambiguous. This CDR3 region has 13 residues. From germline, CDR1 is LGHNA and CDR2 YNFKEQ. Trimming left V 1 base short and J 7 bases short, with 11 bases between. This chain's CDR3 is CASSQAVFGEQYF. The CDR3 region has the DNA TGTGCCAGCAGCCAAGCTGTCTTTGGGGAGCAGTACTTC.

This sequence joins TRBV12-3 or TRBV12-4 and TRBJ2-7, with 9 nucleotides matching TRBD1. The ends lost 3 bases at V and 6 bases at J; junction bases unmatched: 6. This CDR3 has 14 residues. The CDR3 here is CASSFGTGIREQYF. CDR3 DNA: TGTGCCAGCAGTTTCGGGACAGGGATTCGCGAGCAGTACTTC.

This clonotype was counted only a few times. The chain is built from TRBV7-7 and TRBJ2-3; unclear D gene. The CDR3 is 14 amino acids. Germline CDR1 and CDR2: SSHAT and FNYEAQ (reference sequence). V lost 2 bases and J lost 4, with 10 bases in between. In DNA, the CDR3 is TGTGCCAGCAGCTTATCGGCTGTGGCAGATACGCAGTATTTT. Translation: CASSLSAVADTQYF. The full variable domain, rest sourced from reference TRBV7-7 and TRBJ2-3, is GAGVSQSPRYKVTKRGQDVTLRCDPISSHATLYWYQQALGQGPEFLTYFNYEAQPDKSGLPSDRFSAERPEGSISTLTIQRTEQRDSAMYRCASSLSAVADTQYFGPGTRLTVL.